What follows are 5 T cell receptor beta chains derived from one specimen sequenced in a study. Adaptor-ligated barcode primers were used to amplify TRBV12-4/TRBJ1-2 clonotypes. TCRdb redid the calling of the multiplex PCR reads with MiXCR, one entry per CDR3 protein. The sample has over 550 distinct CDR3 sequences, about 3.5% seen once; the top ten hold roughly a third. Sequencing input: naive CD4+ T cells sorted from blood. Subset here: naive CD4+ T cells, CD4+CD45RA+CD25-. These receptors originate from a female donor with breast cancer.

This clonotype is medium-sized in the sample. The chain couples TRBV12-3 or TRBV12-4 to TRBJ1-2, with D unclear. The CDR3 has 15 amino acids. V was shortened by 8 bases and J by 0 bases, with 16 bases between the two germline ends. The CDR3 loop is CASRRASGANYGYTF. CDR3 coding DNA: TGTGCCAGCCGAAGGGCCTCAGGAGCTAACTATGGCTACACCTTC.

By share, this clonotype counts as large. CDR3: CASSLDNRNYGYTF. DNA for the CDR3: TGTGCCAGCAGTTTAGATAACAGAAACTATGGCTACACCTTC. V and J are TRBV12-3 or TRBV12-4 and TRBJ1-2; D call uncertain. CDR3 size: 14 residues. Between the trimmed V and J ends, which lost 1 base and 2 bases, there was a span of 8 bases.

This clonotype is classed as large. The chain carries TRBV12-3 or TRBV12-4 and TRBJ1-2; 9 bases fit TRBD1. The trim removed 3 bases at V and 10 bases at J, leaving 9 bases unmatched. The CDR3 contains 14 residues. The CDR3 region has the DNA TGTGCCAGCAGTTTTGGTCCCGGGGACAGGGACTACACCTTC. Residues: CASSFGPGDRDYTF.

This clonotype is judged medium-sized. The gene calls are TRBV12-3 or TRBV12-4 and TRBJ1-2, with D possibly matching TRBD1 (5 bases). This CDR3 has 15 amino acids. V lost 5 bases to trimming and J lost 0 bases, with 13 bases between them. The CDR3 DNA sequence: TGTGCCAGCAGTCGGGGCGTCAGGACTAACTATGGCTACACCTTC. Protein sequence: CASSRGVRTNYGYTF.

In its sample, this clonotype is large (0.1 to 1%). The CDR3 DNA reads TGTGCCAGCAGTCCGACAGGGCATGGCTACACCTTC. Translating it yields CASSPTGHGYTF. The chain employs TRBV12-3 or TRBV12-4 and TRBJ1-2; the match to TRBD1 covers 7 bases. The V segment lost 5 bases and the J segment 6 bases; nucleotides outside the gene matches: 3. The CDR3 length is 12 residues.